Listed below are T cell receptor beta chains from one sample, sequenced in a study of cytomegalovirus exposure and HLA in healthy donors. Repertoires were generated with immunoSEQ multiplex PCR, while TCRdb's copy carries only in-frame clones and drops some. The sample carries about 68,000 clones, 81% recorded once. Sequencing was performed on PBMCs. These receptors all come from a human donor in good health. The conserved cysteine and the conserved F or W are not part of the CDR3 here. A D gene is named only where the DNA matches it firmly.

D	V	CDR3
-	TRBV28	ASSLQLTEAF
-	TRBV27	ASSLSPAGLDTQY
-	TRBV11-2	ASSPLGPYGYT
TRBD2	TRBV6-6	ASKSLGGTSYEQY
TRBD2	TRBV19	ASKQRGTDTQY
TRBD1	TRBV27	ASSLSLDRGRETQY
-	TRBV11-3	ASSLVPRWPEQY
TRBD2	TRBV5-1	ASRYRGIGTSGANTGELF
-	TRBV9	ASSDPGWGNTEAF
-	TRBV13	ASSLAGGRPGYP
-	TRBV6-6	ASSDRDYEQY
-	TRBV9	ASSVSPENYGYT
TRBD1	TRBV29-1	SVQTGVNTEAF
-	TRBV7-6	ASSSLTPGRTNNEQF
TRBD1	TRBV27	ASSTGDSYEQY
-	TRBV7-3	ASSSSGAYEQY
TRBD2	TRBV7-2	ASSLAGGYTGELF
-	TRBV5-6	ASSLNLNTEAF
-	TRBV4-3	ASSRPGNNSPLH
TRBD2	TRBV7-2	ASSPSSGGPGELF
-	TRBV19	ASSSRLIGEQY
TRBD2	TRBV5-4	ASSSPDGLAGGEQF
-	TRBV29-1	SAQGGANYGYT
TRBD1	TRBV5-4	ASSPGQGGNSPLH
TRBD1	TRBV5-1	ASSSTGTGNTEAF
-	TRBV7-9	ASSLGAGNSYNEQF
TRBD2	TRBV5-6	ASSLRLAGYNEQF
-	TRBV4-1	ASSQAGVLYTGELF
-	TRBV5-4	ASSLDGRGSTDTQY
-	TRBV5-6	ASSVEETQY
-	TRBV18	ASSPPTLGETQY
-	TRBV30	AWSETTNTEAF
TRBD2	TRBV5-1	ASSLTAGAGDLYEQY
-	TRBV29-1	SVQGGRARIMETQY
TRBD1	TRBV2	ASQQGQGPYEQY
-	TRBV10-3	AIRDNKNSGANVLT
-	TRBV5-1	ASSPELGAALNTQY
-	TRBV30	AWSASTDTQY
TRBD1	TRBV19	ASEDRASNQPQH
TRBD1	TRBV19	ASRPRDREEKLF
-	TRBV14	ASNDPAQGRIDEQF
TRBD2	TRBV7-3	ASSLNGAGGPDTQY